The subject of this entry is one T cell receptor beta chain. This sample stems from a study of blood T cell repertoires in COVID-19. Study background: The United States, Italy and Spain provided the acute and convalescent COVID-19 samples. Sources were T cells, B-cell-depleted T cells, or PBMCs; the material itself was cDNA or gDNA.

Germline-derived CDR1 and CDR2 are MNHEY and SVGAGI. This CDR3 is 15 amino acids long. J lost 5 bases, V lost 0 bases, and 4 bases had no gene match. In the original processing: Counts of nucleated cells, estimated from reference gene primer amplification, were obtained. Method: immunoSEQ multiplex PCR; TCRdb's copy keeps in-frame clones and lacks some. The DNA gave D and trimming, while V, J and clone size come from that table. The table includes roughly 380,000 clones, around 90% detected once. Seattle participants joined during active infection and were tracked over time. This chain joins TRBV6-5 and TRBJ1-5; 7 bases are a match to TRBD1. This TCR derives from a woman aged 60-75 years with COVID-19, enrolled during active disease. The specimen sequenced was peripheral blood. The CDR3 DNA follows: TGTGCCAGCAGTTACTCTGGACAGGCTCATCAGCCCCAGCATTTT. It specifies CASSYSGQAHQPQHF.